One sample yielded the 26 T cell receptor beta chains listed below, sequenced in a study of shared clonotypes between healthy human individuals (dated by TCRdb to 2018 to 2020). The library was generated by the immunoSEQ multiplex PCR assay. TCRdb took over this immuneACCESS table, retaining in-frame rearrangements with V and J assigned. Such tables are incomplete; in checked studies, under half of the missing clones stem from an unresolved V gene, and the remainder is unexplained. Present in this sample are approximately 2,000,000 clones, less than 95% of which were seen just once. Around 0.38% of the sample comes from the top ten. The source material was naive CD4+ T cells from PBMCs. This specimen's cell subset or site label, per the study, means: CD45RA+ positively selected. These receptors were collected from a young man in good health. Some clones in this sample may be carry-over from other donors' samples.

This sequence joins TRBV28 and TRBJ2-1, with D unclear. Germline V lookup: CDR1 MDHEN, CDR2 SYDVKM. The CDR3 is 15 amino acids. Trimming cost V 3 bases and J 0 bases, with 9 bases left between them. CDR3 sequence (DNA): TGTGCCAGCAGTTTGACATTTCGCTCCTACAATGAGCAGTTCTTC. This encodes CASSLTFRSYNEQFF.

The rearrangement links TRBV5-4 to TRBJ2-3; possibly TRBD1 for D (5 bases). CDR1 is SGHNT, CDR2 YYREEE, per germline (reference sequence). The CDR3 length is 17 residues. V dropped 1 base and J dropped 2 bases, with 17 bases sitting between them. The CDR3 loop reads CASSLYPGDSITDTQYF. CDR3 nucleotides: TGTGCCAGCAGCTTGTATCCCGGCGACAGTATCACAGATACGCAGTATTTT.

This chain uses TRBV28 with TRBJ2-3; D gene unclear. CDR1 is MDHEN, CDR2 SYDVKM, per germline. This CDR3 is 12 amino acids long. The germline V and J ends were trimmed by 2 bases and 5 bases, with 5 bases remaining between them. This CDR3 is CASSLMVDTQYF. CDR3 nucleotide sequence: TGTGCCAGCAGTTTAATGGTAGATACGCAGTATTTT.

V and J are TRBV10-3 and TRBJ2-2; D not resolved. Germline V gives CDR1 ENHRY, CDR2 SYGVKD. This CDR3 spans 13 amino acids. V was pared by 6 bases and J by 1 base, with 6 bases between. CDR3 DNA: TGTGCCATCAGCCCAAGGAACACCGGGGAGCTGTTTTTT. This sequence encodes CAISPRNTGELFF.

The CDR3 is CAIKPPSSNYGYTF. The DNA for the CDR3 is TGTGCCATCAAACCCCCCTCCAGTAACTATGGCTACACCTTC. The rearrangement joins TRBV10-3 to TRBJ1-2; D call uncertain. The CDR3 is 14 amino acids. Trimming took 7 bases from V and 1 from J, leaving 13 bases between them. In germline, CDR1 is ENHRY, CDR2 SYGVKD.

The V call is TRBV28, the J call TRBJ1-1; 8 bases are shared with TRBD1. The CDR3 is 14 residues long. The V segment lost 6 bases and the J segment 10 bases; nucleotides outside the gene matches: 13. Germline CDR1 is MDHEN and CDR2 is SYDVKM. As DNA, the CDR3 is TGTGCCAGCAGCCCTAGGACAGGGACTATGCGAGCTTTCTTT. It encodes CASSPRTGTMRAFF.

The genes are TRBV2 and TRBJ1-2; D is undetermined. V lost 8 bases to trimming and J lost 6 bases, with 10 bases between them. Per the germline V gene, CDR1 is SNHLY and CDR2 is FYNNEI. The CDR3 runs to 11 residues. The CDR3 reads CASGVGNGYTF. In DNA, the CDR3 is TGTGCCAGCGGTGTTGGGAATGGCTACACCTTC.

The chain uses TRBV5-6 and TRBJ2-3; 8 bases map to TRBD2. The CDR3 runs 15 residues. Germline lookup yields CDR1 SGHDT and CDR2 YYEEEE. The V gene end was trimmed by 2 bases and the J gene end by 0 bases; junction bases not matched to a gene: 2. CDR3 sequence reads: CASSFGGGSTDTQYF. CDR3 DNA: TGTGCCAGCAGCTTCGGCGGGGGGAGCACAGATACGCAGTATTTT. Full variable domain (remainder filled in from reference TRBV5-6 and TRBJ2-3): DAGVTQSPTHLIKTRGQQVTLRCSPKSGHDTVSWYQQALGQGPQFIFQYYEEEERQRGNFPDRFSGHQFPNYSSELNVNALLLGDSALYLCASSFGGGSTDTQYFGPGTRLTVL.

V usage is TRBV2 and J usage is TRBJ1-1; D may be TRBD1 (5 bases). The CDR3 runs 14 residues. Trimming cost V 8 bases and J 2 bases, with 15 bases left between them. Germline CDR1 SNHLY, CDR2 FYNNEI. The chain's CDR3 is CASGPQGENTEAFF. The CDR3 nucleotides read TGTGCCAGCGGACCCCAGGGCGAAAACACTGAAGCTTTCTTT.

The sample holds one count of this clone. This chain joins TRBV5-6 and TRBJ1-2; 8 nucleotides agree with TRBD1. V shed 4 bases and J 6 bases; nucleotides not matched to a gene: 5. CDR3 length: 13 residues. Per the germline V gene, CDR1 is SGHDT and CDR2 is YYEEEE. CDR3 protein: CASSPGQVHGYTF. The CDR3 DNA sequence: TGTGCCAGCAGCCCGGGACAGGTCCATGGCTACACCTTC.

The chain recombines TRBV7-6 with TRBJ2-5; D is perhaps TRBD1 (6 bases). Trimming left V 0 bases short and J 3 bases short, with 8 bases between. CDR3 length: 14 amino acids. From germline, CDR1 is SGHVS and CDR2 FNYEAQ. This CDR3 reads CASSLAGAEETQYF. Written as DNA, the CDR3 is TGTGCCAGCAGCTTAGCGGGGGCGGAAGAGACCCAGTACTTC.

The rearrangement uses TRBV27 and TRBJ2-5; 12 bases map to TRBD2. Germline V CDR1 and CDR2: MNHEY, SMNVEV (reference sequence). The CDR3 runs 16 residues. V dropped 5 bases and J dropped 5; count of bases not matched to a gene: 9. CDR3 sequence (DNA): TGTGCCAGCAGTACTAGGACTAGCGGGGACCTGGAGACCCAGTACTTC. It is translated as CASSTRTSGDLETQYF.

The genes are TRBV30 and TRBJ2-2; no firm D call. Germline V gives CDR1 GTSNPN, CDR2 SVGIG (reference sequence). The CDR3 loop spans 12 amino acids. V lost 2 bases and J 5 bases, leaving 6 bases between the germline ends. The CDR3 DNA follows: TGTGCCTGGAGTCACCCTACCGGGGAGCTGTTTTTT. It codes for CAWSHPTGELFF.

In its sample, this clone was seen once. The chain joins TRBV7-2 to TRBJ2-7; D call uncertain. Germline CDR1 and CDR2: SGHTA and FQGNSA. The V gene lost 1 base and the J gene lost 5 bases, with 6 bases spanning the gap. The CDR3 runs to 12 residues. DNA for the CDR3: TGTGCCAGCAGCTTAGAGTACGACGAGCAGTACTTC. Translation gives CASSLEYDEQYF.

V gene TRBV6-5 combines with J gene TRBJ1-1, with D uncertain. V lost 0 bases and J 10 bases, leaving 18 bases between the germline ends. This CDR3 spans 15 amino acids. Germline lookup yields CDR1 MNHEY and CDR2 SVGAGI. CDR3 bases: TGTGCCAGCAGTTACTCGATAAACAACAAACAAGGAGCTTTCTTT. This gives the protein CASSYSINNKQGAFF.

The gene calls are TRBV27 and TRBJ2-7; 7 positions agree with TRBD1. This CDR3 has 16 amino acids. The germline CDR1 and CDR2 sequences are MNHEY and SMNVEV (reference sequence). The trim removed 7 bases at V and 2 bases at J, leaving 14 bases unmatched. CDR3 residues: CASTTSARQGTYEQYF. CDR3 nucleotide sequence: TGTGCCAGCACCACGTCCGCCCGACAGGGAACCTACGAGCAGTACTTC.

The chain has TRBV7-6 and TRBJ2-2; D possibly matches TRBD1 or TRBD2 (5 bases each). The V gene's germline CDR1 is SGHVS and CDR2 FNYEAQ. The germline V and J ends were trimmed by 9 bases and 8 bases, with 13 bases remaining between them. The CDR3 has 12 residues. DNA for the CDR3: TGTGCCAGTAGAACGGGACGAGGGGAGCTGTTTTTT. Translation gives CASRTGRGELFF.

V gene TRBV2 combines with J gene TRBJ2-1, with TRBD2 identical over 12 bases. The CDR3 is made up of 16 amino acids. The trim removed 3 bases at V and 10 bases at J, leaving 10 bases unmatched. The V gene's germline CDR1 is SNHLY and CDR2 FYNNEI. The CDR3 DNA follows: TGTGCCAGCAGTGACCCCGGACTAGCGGGGTGGGGGGAGCAGTTCTTC. Translated, it gives CASSDPGLAGWGEQFF.

The V gene is TRBV28, the J gene TRBJ1-1; tentatively, D is TRBD1 (5 bases). This CDR3 contains 16 residues. V was clipped by 5 bases and J by 3 bases, with 19 bases between them. CDR1 and CDR2 from the germline V gene are MDHEN and SYDVKM. The CDR3 here is CASSPYVPPRDTEAFF. DNA for the CDR3: TGTGCCAGCAGTCCCTATGTCCCACCCAGGGACACTGAAGCTTTCTTT.

The V call is TRBV9, the J call TRBJ2-3; 14 bases map to TRBD2. The trim removed 4 bases at V and 5 bases at J, leaving 6 bases unmatched. There are 16 residues in the CDR3. Germline CDR1 reads SGDLS; CDR2 reads YYNGEE. The CDR3 DNA reads as TGTGCCAGCAGCCCGTTGGGGACTAGCGGGAGAGATACGCAGTATTTT. Protein product: CASSPLGTSGRDTQYF.

This clone has a single count. The chain uses TRBV15 and TRBJ2-1, with D possibly matching TRBD1 (6 bases). Germline V gene data show CDR1 as LNHNV and CDR2 as YYDKDF (reference sequence). The CDR3 runs to 15 residues. With 5 bases removed from V and 7 bases from J, the gap between germline ends came to 18 bases. This CDR3 is CATSGSGGHRNEQFF. The CDR3 coding sequence is TGTGCCACCAGCGGGTCTGGGGGACACAGGAATGAGCAGTTCTTC.

This rearrangement joins TRBV27 to TRBJ2-7, with a possible D match to TRBD2 (6 bases). CDR1 is MNHEY and CDR2 is SMNVEV in the germline V gene (reference sequence). There are 14 residues in the CDR3. V was clipped by 0 bases and J by 6 bases, with 12 bases between them. Here the CDR3 reads CASSLSGGIGEQYF. CDR3 nucleotide sequence: TGTGCCAGCAGTTTATCAGGAGGGATCGGCGAGCAGTACTTC.

This rearrangement joins TRBV5-4 to TRBJ2-7; perhaps D is TRBD1 or TRBD2 (5 bases each). Germline V CDR1 and CDR2: SGHNT, YYREEE (reference sequence). This CDR3 is built from 15 residues. Between the trimmed V and J ends, which lost 3 bases and 0 bases, there was a span of 13 bases. CDR3 nucleotides: TGTGCCAGCAGCTCAGTCGGGACGCTCTCCTACGAGCAGTACTTC. Its protein product is CASSSVGTLSYEQYF.

The chain joins TRBV28 to TRBJ2-7, with 10 bases lining up with TRBD1. Germline values: CDR1 MDHEN, CDR2 SYDVKM. The trim removed 2 bases at V and 5 bases at J, leaving 9 bases unmatched. The CDR3 is made up of 16 amino acids. The CDR3 region has the DNA TGTGCCAGCAGTTTACCGGGACAGGGGACCTCTGACGAGCAGTACTTC. Its translation: CASSLPGQGTSDEQYF.

The rearrangement joins TRBV5-1 to TRBJ2-7; a weak D match, TRBD1 (5 bases). The CDR3 length is 15 residues. The V end was cut by 0 bases, the J end by 7 bases, with 17 bases between. CDR1 is SGHRS and CDR2 is YFSETQ in the germline V gene. The CDR3: CASSLDGRVYMEQYF. The CDR3 bases are TGCGCCAGCAGCTTGGACGGCAGGGTATACATGGAGCAGTACTTC.

The chain is built from TRBV27 and TRBJ1-5; D perhaps matches TRBD1 (5 bases). Germline V lookup: CDR1 MNHEY, CDR2 SMNVEV (reference sequence). The CDR3 is 17 amino acids. V was pared by 4 bases and J by 0 bases, with 16 bases between. The CDR3 loop reads CASSSYQGPDSNQPQHF. The CDR3 nucleotides are TGTGCCAGCAGTTCCTACCAGGGTCCGGATAGCAATCAGCCCCAGCATTTT.